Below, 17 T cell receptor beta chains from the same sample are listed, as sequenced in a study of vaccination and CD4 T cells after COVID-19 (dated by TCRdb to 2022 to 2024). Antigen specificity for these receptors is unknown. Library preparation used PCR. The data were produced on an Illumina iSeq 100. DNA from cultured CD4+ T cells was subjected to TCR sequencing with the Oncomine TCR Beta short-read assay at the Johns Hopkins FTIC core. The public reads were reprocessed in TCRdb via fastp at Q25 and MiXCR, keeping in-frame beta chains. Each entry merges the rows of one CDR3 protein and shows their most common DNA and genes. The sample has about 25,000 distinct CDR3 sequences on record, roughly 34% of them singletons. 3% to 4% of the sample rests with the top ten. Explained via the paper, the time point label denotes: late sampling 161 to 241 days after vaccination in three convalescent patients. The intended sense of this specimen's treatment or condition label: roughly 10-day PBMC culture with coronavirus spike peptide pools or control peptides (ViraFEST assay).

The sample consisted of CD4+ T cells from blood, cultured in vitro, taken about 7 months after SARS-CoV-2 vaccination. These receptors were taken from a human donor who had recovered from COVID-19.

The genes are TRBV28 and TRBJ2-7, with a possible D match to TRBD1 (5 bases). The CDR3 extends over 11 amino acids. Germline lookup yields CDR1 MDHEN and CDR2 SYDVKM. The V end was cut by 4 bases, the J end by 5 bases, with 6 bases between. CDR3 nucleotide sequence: TGTGCCAGCAGTTCCAGGGACGAGCAGTACTTC. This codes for CASSSRDEQYF.

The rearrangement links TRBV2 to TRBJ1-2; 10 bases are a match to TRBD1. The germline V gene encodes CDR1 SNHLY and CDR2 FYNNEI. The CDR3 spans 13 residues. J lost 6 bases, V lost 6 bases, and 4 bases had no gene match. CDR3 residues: CASSRQGADGYTF. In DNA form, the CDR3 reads TGTGCCAGCAGCCGACAGGGGGCGGATGGCTACACCTTC.

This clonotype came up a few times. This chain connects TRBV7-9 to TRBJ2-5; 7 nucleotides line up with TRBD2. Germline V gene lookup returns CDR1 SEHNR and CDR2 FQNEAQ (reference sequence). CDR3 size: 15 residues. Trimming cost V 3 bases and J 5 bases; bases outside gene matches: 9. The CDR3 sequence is CASSFGGERGETQYF. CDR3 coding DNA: TGTGCCAGCAGCTTTGGGGGGGAGCGGGGTGAGACCCAGTACTTC.

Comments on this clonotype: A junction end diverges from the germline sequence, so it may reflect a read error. The CDR3 DNA follows: TGTGCCAGCACCTTAACCGCTGATCCCGGAACCTACGAGCAGTACTTC. Translation: CASTLTADPGTYEQYF. The chain recombines TRBV7-6 with TRBJ2-7; D call uncertain. There are 16 residues in the CDR3. Per the germline V gene, CDR1 is SGHVS and CDR2 is FNYEAQ.

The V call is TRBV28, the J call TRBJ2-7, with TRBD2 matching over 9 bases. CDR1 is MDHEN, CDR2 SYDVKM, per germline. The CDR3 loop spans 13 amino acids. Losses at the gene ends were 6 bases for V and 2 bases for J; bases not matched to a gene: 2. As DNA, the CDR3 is TGTGCCAGCAGGACTAGCGGAACCTACGAGCAGTACTTC. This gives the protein CASRTSGTYEQYF.

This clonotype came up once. The DNA for the CDR3 is TGTGCCAGCAGTTCGACGTATAGCAATCAGCCCCAGCATTTT. This codes for CASSSTYSNQPQHF. The V call is TRBV6-5, the J call TRBJ1-5, with D uncertain. The V and J ends lost 4 bases and 0 bases respectively, with 7 bases between them. Germline V gene lookup returns CDR1 MNHEY and CDR2 SVGAGI. The CDR3 is 14 amino acids.

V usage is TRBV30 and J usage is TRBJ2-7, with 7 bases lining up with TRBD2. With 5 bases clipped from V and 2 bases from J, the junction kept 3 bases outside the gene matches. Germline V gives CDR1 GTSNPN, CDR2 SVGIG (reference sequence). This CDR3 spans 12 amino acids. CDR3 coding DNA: TGTGCCTGGGGGACTAACCCCTACGAGCAGTACTTC. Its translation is CAWGTNPYEQYF.

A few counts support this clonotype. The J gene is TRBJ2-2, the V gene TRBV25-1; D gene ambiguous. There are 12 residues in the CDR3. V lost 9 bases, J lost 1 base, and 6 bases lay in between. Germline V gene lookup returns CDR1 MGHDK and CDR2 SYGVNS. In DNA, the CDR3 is TGTGCCAGTGCAGGGAACACCGGGGAGCTGTTTTTT. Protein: CASAGNTGELFF.

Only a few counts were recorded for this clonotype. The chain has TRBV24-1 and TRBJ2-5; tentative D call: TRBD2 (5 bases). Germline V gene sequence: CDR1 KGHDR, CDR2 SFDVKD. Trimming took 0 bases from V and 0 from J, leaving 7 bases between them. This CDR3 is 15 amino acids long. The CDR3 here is CATSDLRGNQETQYF. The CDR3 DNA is TGTGCCACCAGTGATTTGCGAGGGAACCAAGAGACCCAGTACTTC.

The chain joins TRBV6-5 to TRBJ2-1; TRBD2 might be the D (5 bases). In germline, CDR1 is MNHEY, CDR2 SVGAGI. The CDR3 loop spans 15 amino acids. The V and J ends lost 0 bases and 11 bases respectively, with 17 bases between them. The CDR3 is CASSYSGKMRVQQFF. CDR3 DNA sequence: TGTGCCAGCAGTTACTCGGGGAAAATGAGGGTGCAGCAGTTCTTC.

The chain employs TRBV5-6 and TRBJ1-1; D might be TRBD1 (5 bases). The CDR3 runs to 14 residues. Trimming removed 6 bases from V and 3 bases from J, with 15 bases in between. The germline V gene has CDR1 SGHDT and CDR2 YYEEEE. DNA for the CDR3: TGTGCCAGCACCCCGGGTGGGGGGGACACTGAAGCTTTCTTT. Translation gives CASTPGGGDTEAFF.

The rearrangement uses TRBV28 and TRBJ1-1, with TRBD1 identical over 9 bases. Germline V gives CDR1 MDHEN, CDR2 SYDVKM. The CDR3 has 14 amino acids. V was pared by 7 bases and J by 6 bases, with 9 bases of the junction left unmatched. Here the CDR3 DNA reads TGTGCCAGCAATCCCGGGACAGGGAGGTCTGAAGCTTTCTTT. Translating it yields CASNPGTGRSEAFF.

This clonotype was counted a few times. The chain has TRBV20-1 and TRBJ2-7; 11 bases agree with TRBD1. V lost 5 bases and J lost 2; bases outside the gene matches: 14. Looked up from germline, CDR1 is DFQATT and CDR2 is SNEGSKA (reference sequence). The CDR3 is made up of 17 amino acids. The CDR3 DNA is TGCAGTGCTCTCGCCGGGACAGGGGGGAATCGGGCCTACGAGCAGTACTTC. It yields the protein CSALAGTGGNRAYEQYF.

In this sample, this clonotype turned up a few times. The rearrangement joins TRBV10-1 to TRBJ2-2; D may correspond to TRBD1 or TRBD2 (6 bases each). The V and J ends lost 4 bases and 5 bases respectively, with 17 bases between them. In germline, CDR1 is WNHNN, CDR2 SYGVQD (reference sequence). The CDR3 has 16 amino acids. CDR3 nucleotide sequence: TGCGCCAGCAGTGCTGGGGGGCTCCTAAGGACCGGGGAGCTGTTTTTT. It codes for CASSAGGLLRTGELFF.

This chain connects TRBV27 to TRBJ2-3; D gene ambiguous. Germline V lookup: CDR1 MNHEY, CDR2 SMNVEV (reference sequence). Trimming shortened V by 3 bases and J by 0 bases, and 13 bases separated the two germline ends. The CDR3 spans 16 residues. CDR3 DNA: TGTGCCAGCAGTTTTCAGGACCGCCTTAGCACAGATACGCAGTATTTT. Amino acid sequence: CASSFQDRLSTDTQYF.

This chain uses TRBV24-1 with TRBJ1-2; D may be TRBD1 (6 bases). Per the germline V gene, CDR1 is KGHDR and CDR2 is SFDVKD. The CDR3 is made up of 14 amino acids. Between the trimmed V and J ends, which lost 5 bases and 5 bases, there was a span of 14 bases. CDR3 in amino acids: CATSGRTVEYGYTF. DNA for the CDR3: TGTGCCACCAGTGGGAGGACAGTGGAGTATGGCTACACCTTC.

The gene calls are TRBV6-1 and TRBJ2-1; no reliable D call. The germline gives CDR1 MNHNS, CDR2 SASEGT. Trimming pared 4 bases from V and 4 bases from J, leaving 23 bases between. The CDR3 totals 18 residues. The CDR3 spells CASSVGSATRTKYNEQFF. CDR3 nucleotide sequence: TGTGCCAGCAGTGTAGGAAGCGCGACCAGAACGAAATACAATGAGCAGTTCTTC.